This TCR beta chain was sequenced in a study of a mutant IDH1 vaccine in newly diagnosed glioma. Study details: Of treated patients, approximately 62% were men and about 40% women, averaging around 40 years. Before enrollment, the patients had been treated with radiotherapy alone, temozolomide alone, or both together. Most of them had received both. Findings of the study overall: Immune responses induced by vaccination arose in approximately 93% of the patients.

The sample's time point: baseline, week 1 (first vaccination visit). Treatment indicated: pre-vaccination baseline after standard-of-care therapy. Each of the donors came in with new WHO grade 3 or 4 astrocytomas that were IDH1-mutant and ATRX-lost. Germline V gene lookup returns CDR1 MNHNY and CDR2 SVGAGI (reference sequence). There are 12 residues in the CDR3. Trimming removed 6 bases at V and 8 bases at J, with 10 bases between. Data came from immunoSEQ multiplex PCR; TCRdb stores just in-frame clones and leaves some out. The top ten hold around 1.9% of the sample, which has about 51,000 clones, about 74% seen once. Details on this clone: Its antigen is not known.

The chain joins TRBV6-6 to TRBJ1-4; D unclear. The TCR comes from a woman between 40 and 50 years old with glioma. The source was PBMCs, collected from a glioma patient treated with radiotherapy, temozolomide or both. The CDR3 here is CASRAFGEKLFF. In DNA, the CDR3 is TGTGCCAGCAGGGCGTTTGGGGAAAAACTGTTTTTT.